Listed below are T cell receptor beta chains from one sample, sequenced in a study of CD8 T cells in Susac syndrome. TCRdb re-called the immunoSEQ multiplex PCR reads with MiXCR, one entry per CDR3 protein. The data contain around 99,000 distinct CDR3 sequences, 90% to 96% of them singletons. Sequenced input: CD4+ T cells from PBMCs. The origin of the receptors is a human donor in good health. CDR3s include the opening cysteine and the closing phenylalanine or tryptophan. D genes are given only for firm matches.

DNA,CDR3,V,J,D
TGTGCCATCAGTGAGGCCGAGACTAGCGGGGGGGCCAGAGATACGCAGTATTTT,CAISEAETSGGARDTQYF,TRBV10-3,TRBJ2-3,TRBD2
TGTGCCAGCAGCCACCCAAAGGGCGAGCAGTACTTC,CASSHPKGEQYF,TRBV7-2,TRBJ2-7,NA
TGTGCCAGCAGCTTAGTAAGGTGGGGAGCTACCTACGAGCAGTACTTC,CASSLVRWGATYEQYF,TRBV11-3,TRBJ2-7,NA
TGTGCCAGCGACCGCCGTTCCACAGATACGCAGTATTTT,CASDRRSTDTQYF,TRBV2,TRBJ2-3,NA
TGCAGCGCGGACCAAAGGGGGTATGAGCAGTTCTTC,CSADQRGYEQFF,TRBV20-1,TRBJ2-1,NA
TGTGCCAGCAGCTTATACCGGGACAGGGCCTGGGCTGAAGCTTTCTTT,CASSLYRDRAWAEAFF,TRBV7-9,TRBJ1-1,TRBD1
TGTGCCAGCAGCCTAGGGGGGAGTGCGACCCAGTACTTC,CASSLGGSATQYF,TRBV6-5,TRBJ2-5,NA
TGTGCCAGCTCGCCGGGACTAGCGCTCACCAATGAGCAGTTCTTC,CASSPGLALTNEQFF,TRBV18,TRBJ2-1,TRBD2
TGTGCCACCAGTGATCCGGGACAGTTAGAGACCCAGTACTTC,CATSDPGQLETQYF,TRBV24-1,TRBJ2-5,TRBD1
TGTGCCAGCAGCGCGGGGGGGTACGGCTACACCTTC,CASSAGGYGYTF,TRBV5-6,TRBJ1-2,NA
TGTGCCGCTAACCCGGGAGGGGCCAACGTCCTGACTTTC,CAANPGGANVLTF,TRBV2,TRBJ2-6,NA
TGTGCCAGCAGCCTGGGATCAGTTCGGGGTAACACTGAAGCTTTCTTT,CASSLGSVRGNTEAFF,TRBV5-6,TRBJ1-1,NA